This is a list of T cell receptor beta chains from one sample in a study of blood T cell repertoires in COVID-19. Data came from immunoSEQ multiplex PCR; TCRdb stores just in-frame clones and leaves some out. The data hold tens of thousands of clones, with roughly 86% observed a single time. The sequencing input was peripheral blood. The receptors were sampled from a human donor in a cohort sampled during active COVID-19. The CDR3 runs from the conserved cysteine through the conserved F or W.

V	CDR3
TRBV7-3	CASSLRFTSGYNEQFF
TRBV30	CAWSAGRGGMDTQYF
TRBV9	CASSATGQFNSPLHF
TRBV28	CASSLIRNTGELFF
TRBV6-6	CASHTGQVNSPLHF
TRBV5-1	CASSPRVGASSYNEQFF
TRBV5-1	CASSISGTGLGEQYF
TRBV6-6	CASSYPNGGQDTEAFF
TRBV7-9	CASSSTSGGADEQFF
TRBV4-1	CASSQAGAGGRETQYF
TRBV5-1	CASSLVAANTEAFF
TRBV24-1	CATSDFVGQGDETQYF
TRBV4-3	CASSQGRAGTGAYEAFF
TRBV28	CASSSGLGQPQHF
TRBV30	CAWSYPEAPNYGYTF
TRBV9	CASSEKLGGYGYTF
TRBV3-1/TRBV3-2	CASSQEGGNREGYTF
TRBV3-1/TRBV3-2	CASSQGSGGAQGTQYF
TRBV3-1/TRBV3-2	CASSQAGWDRGAGELFF
TRBV5-1	CASSEGQENNEQFF
TRBV28	CASSPPDRNTEAFF
TRBV6-5	CASRAGIPINQPQHF
TRBV4-1	CASSPDRAPDTQYF
TRBV3-1/TRBV3-2	CASSQKGGLAGGPRDTQYF
TRBV12-3/TRBV12-4	CASSGAGEQPQHF